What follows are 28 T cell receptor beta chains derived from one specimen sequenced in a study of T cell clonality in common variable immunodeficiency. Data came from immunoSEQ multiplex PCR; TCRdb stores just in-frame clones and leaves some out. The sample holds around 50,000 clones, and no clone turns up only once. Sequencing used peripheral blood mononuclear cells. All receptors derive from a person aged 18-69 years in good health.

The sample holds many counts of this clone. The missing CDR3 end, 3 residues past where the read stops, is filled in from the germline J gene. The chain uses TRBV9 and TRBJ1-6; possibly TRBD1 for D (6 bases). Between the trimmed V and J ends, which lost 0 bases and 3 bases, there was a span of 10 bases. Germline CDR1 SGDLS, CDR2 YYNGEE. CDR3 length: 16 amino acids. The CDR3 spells CASSVGSGDYNSPLHF. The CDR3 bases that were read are TGTGCCAGCAGCGTAGGGTCAGGGGACTATAATTCACCC.

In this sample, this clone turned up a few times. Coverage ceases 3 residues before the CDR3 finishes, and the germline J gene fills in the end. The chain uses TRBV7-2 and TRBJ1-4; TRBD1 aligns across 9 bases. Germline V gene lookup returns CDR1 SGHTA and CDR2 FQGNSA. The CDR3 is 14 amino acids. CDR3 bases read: TGTGCCAGCACCGGACAGGGGTATAATTCACCA. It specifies CASTGQGYNSP. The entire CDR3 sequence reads CASTGQGYNSPLFF.

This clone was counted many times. The CDR3 sequence is CASSAGTFGPEKLFF. The sequenced CDR3 bases are TGTGCCAGCAGCGCAGGGACATTTGGGCCTGAAAAA. The chain uses TRBV7-2 and TRBJ1-4, with D perhaps TRBD1 (6 bases). The DNA ends 3 residues before the CDR3 does, and the rest of the CDR3 is filled in from the germline J gene. Germline CDR1 SGHTA, CDR2 FQGNSA. V lost 5 bases, J lost 7 bases, and 17 bases lay in between. The CDR3 contains 15 residues.

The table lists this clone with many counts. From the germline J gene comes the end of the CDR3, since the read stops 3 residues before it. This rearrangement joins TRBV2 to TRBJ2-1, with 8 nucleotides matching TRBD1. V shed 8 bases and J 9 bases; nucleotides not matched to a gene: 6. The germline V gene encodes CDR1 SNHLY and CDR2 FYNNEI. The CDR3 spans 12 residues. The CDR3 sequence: CASGRGQGEQFF. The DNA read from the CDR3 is TGTGCCAGCGGCAGGGGGCAGGGTGAG.

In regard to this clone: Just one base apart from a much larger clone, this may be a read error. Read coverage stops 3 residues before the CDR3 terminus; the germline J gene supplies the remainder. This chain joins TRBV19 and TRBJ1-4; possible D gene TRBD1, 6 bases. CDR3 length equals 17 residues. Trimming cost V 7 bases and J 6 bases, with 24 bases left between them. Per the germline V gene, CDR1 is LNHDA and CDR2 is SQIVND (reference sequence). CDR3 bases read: TGTGCCAGTATTCGCAGGGGATCTTGGGAGATCGATGAAAAA. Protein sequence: CASIRRGSWEIDEK. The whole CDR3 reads CASIRRGSWEIDEKLFF.

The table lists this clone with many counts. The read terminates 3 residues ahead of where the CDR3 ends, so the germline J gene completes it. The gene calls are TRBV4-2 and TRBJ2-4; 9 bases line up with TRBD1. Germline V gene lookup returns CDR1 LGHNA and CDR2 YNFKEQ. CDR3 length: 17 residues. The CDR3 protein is CASSQDPGQGAQETQYF. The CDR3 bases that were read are TGTGCCAGCAGCCAAGATCCGGGACAGGGTGCCCAAGAGACT.

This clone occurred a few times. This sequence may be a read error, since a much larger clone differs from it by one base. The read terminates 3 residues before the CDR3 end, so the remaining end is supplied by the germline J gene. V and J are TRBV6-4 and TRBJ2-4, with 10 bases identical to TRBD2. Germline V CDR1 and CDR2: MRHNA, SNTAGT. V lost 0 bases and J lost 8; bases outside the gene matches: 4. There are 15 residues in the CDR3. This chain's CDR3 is CASSDSTSGGDIQYF. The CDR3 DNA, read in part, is TGTGCCAGCAGTGACTCGACGAGCGGGGGGGACATT.

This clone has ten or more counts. The CDR3 region is CAWSAGGGLAGDEQYF. CDR3 DNA (partial): TGTGCCTGGAGTGCCGGGGGGGGACTAGCGGGGGACGAG. The chain is built from TRBV30 and TRBJ2-7; 14 bases align to TRBD2. The read comes to an end 3 residues before the CDR3 does, leaving the germline J gene to fill in the end. CDR1 GTSNPN and CDR2 SVGIG come from the germline V gene (reference sequence). V gave up 1 base and J gave up 5 bases; unmatched junction bases: 7. The CDR3 consists of 16 residues.

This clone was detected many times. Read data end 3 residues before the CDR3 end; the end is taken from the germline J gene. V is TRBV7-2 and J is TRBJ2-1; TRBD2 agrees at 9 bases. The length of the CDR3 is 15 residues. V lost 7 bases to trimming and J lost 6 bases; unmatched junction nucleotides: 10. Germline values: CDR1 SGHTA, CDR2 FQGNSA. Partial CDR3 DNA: TGTGCCAGCAACCCAGGTGGCGGGGGGGCCAATGAG. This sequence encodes CASNPGGGGANE. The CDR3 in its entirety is CASNPGGGGANEQFF.

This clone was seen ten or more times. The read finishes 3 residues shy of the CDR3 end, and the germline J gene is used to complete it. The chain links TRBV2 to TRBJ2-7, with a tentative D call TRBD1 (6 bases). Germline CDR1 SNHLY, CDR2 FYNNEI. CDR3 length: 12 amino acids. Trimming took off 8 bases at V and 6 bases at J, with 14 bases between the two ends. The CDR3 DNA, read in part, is TGTGCCAGCGAGTCACAGGGTTTCGAG. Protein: CASESQGFE. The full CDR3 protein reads CASESQGFEQYF.

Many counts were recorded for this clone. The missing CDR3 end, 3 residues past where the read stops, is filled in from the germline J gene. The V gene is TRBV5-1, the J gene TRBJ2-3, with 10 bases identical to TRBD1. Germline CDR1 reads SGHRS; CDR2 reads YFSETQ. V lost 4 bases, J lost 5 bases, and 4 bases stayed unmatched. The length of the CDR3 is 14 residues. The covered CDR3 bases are TGCGCCAGCAGCATAGGACAGGGGGGAGATACG. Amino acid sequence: CASSIGQGGDT. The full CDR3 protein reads CASSIGQGGDTQYF. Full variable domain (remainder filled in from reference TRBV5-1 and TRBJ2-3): KAGVTQTPRYLIKTRGQQVTLSCSPISGHRSVSWYQQTPGQGLQFLFEYFSETQRNKGNFPGRFSGRQFSNSRSEMNVSTLELGDSALYLCASSIGQGGDTQYFGPGTRLTVL.

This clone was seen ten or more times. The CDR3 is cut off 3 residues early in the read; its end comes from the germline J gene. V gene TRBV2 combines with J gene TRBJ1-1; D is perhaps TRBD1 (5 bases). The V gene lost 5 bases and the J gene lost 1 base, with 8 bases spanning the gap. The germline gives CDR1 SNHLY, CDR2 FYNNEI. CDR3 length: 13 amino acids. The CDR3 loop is CASSTDRNTEAFF. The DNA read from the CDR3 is TGTGCCAGCAGTACAGACAGGAACACTGAA. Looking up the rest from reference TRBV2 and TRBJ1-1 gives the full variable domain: EPEVTQTPSHQVTQMGQEVILRCVPISNHLYFYWYRQILGQKVEFLVSFYNNEISEKSEIFDDQFSVERPDGSNFTLKIRSTKLEDSAMYFCASSTDRNTEAFFGQGTRLTVV.

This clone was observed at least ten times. CDR3: CASSPRGGYGYTF. The part of the CDR3 DNA that was read is TGTGCCAGCAGCCCTCGGGGGGGCTATGGC. The chain combines TRBV7-9 with TRBJ1-2; a weak D match, TRBD1 (5 bases). The read ends 3 residues early relative to the CDR3; the germline J gene fills the gap. CDR3 size: 13 residues. The germline CDR1 and CDR2 sequences are SEHNR and FQNEAQ (reference sequence). Between the trimmed V and J ends, which lost 5 bases and 4 bases, there was a span of 11 bases.

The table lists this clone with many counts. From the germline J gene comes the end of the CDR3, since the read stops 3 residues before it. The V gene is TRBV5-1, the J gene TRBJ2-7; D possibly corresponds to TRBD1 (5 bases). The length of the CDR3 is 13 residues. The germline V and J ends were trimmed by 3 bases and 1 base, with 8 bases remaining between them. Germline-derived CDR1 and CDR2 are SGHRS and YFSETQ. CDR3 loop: CASSSTVSYEQYF. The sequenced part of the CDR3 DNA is TGCGCCAGCAGCTCGACAGTATCCTACGAG.

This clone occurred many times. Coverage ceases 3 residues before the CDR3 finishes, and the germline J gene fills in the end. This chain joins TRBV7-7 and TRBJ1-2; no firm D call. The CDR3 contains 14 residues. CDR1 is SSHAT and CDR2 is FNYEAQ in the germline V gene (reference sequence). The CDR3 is CASSPTGGTDTYTF. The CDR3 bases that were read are TGTGCCAGCAGCCCAACCGGAGGCACAGATACC.

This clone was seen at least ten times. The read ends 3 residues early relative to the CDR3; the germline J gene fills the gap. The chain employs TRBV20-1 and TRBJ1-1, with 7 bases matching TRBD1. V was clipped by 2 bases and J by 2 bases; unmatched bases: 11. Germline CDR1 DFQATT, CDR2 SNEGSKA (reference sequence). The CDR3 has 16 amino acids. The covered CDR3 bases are TGCAGTGCTAGATCCCGGGACAGACAAACAAACACTGAA. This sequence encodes CSARSRDRQTNTE. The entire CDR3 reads CSARSRDRQTNTEAFF.

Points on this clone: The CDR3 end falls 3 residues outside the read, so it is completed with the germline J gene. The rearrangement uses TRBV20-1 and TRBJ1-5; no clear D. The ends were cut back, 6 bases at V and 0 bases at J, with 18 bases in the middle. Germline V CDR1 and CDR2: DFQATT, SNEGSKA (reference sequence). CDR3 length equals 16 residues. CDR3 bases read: TGCAGTGCGCGATCGTCTATGGTCTATAGCAATCAGCCC. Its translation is CSARSSMVYSNQP. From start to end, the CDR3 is CSARSSMVYSNQPQHF.

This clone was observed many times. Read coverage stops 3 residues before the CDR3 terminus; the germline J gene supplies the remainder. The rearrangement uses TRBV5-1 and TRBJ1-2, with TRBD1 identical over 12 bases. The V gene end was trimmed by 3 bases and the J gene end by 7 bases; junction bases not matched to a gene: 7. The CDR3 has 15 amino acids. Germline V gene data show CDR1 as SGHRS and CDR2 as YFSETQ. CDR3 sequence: CASSWTGQGARGYTF. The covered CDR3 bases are TGCGCCAGCAGCTGGACGGGACAGGGGGCCCGTGGC.

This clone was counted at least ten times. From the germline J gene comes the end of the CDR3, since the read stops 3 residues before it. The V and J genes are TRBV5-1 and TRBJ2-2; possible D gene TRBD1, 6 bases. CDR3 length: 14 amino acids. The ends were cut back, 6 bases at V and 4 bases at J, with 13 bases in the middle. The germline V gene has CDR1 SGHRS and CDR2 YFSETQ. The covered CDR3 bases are TGCGCCAGCAAACAGGGTGCTTCCACCGGGGAG. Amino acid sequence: CASKQGASTGE. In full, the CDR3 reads CASKQGASTGELFF.

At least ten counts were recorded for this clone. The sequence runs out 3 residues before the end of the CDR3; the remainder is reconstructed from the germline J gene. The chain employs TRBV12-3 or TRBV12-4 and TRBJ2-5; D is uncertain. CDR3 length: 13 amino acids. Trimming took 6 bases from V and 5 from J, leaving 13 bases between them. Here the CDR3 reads CASSYSRVETQYF. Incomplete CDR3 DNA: TGTGCCAGCAGCTACTCACGGGTCGAGACC.

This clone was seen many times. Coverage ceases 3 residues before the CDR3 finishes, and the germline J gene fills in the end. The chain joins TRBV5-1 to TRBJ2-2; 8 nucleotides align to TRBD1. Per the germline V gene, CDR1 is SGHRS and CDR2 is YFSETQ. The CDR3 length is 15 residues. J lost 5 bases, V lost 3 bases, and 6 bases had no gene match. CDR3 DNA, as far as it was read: TGCGCCAGCAGCTCTGGACAGGGAAGGACCGGGGAG. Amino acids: CASSSGQGRTGE. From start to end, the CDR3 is CASSSGQGRTGELFF.

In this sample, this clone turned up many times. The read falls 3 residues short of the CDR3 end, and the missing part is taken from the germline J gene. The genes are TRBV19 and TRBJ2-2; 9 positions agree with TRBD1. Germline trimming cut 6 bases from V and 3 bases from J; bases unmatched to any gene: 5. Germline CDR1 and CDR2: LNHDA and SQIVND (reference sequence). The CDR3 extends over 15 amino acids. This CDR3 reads CASRGQGADTGELFF. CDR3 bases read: TGTGCCAGTAGGGGACAGGGTGCGGACACCGGGGAG.

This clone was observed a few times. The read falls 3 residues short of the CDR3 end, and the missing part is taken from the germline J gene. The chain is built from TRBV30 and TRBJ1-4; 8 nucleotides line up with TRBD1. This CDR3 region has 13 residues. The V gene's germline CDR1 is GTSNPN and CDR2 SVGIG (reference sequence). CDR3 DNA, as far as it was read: TGTGCCTGGACACGACAGGGGTTTGCACCA. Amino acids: CAWTRQGFAP. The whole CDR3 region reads CAWTRQGFAPLFF.

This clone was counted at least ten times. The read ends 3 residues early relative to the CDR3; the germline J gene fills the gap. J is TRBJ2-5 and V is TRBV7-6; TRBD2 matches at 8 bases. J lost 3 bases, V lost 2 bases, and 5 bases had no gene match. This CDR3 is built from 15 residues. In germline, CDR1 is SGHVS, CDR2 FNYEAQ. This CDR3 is CASSLQGAGEETQYF. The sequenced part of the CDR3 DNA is TGTGCCAGCAGCTTACAGGGAGCGGGGGAAGAGACC. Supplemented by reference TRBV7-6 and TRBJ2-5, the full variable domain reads GAGVSQSPRYKVTKRGQDVALRCDPISGHVSLYWYRQALGQGPEFLTYFNYEAQQDKSGLPNDRFSAERPEGSISTLTIQRTEQRDSAMYRCASSLQGAGEETQYFGPGTRLLVL.

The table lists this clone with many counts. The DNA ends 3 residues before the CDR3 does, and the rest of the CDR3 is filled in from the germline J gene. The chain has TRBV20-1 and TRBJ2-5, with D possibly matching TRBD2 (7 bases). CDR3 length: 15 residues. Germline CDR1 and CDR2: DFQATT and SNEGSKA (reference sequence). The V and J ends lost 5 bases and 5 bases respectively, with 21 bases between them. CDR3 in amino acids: CSALMIAGAGETQYF. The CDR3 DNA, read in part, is TGCAGTGCTCTAATGATTGCGGGGGCTGGGGAGACC.

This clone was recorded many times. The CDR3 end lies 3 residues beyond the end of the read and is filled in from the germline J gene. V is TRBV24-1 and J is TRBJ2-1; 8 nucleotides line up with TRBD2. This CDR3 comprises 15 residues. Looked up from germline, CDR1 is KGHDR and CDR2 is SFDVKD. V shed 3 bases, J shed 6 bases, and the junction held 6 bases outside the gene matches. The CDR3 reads CATSDTGTSPNEQFF. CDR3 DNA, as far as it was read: TGTGCCACCAGTGATACCGGGACTAGTCCCAATGAG.

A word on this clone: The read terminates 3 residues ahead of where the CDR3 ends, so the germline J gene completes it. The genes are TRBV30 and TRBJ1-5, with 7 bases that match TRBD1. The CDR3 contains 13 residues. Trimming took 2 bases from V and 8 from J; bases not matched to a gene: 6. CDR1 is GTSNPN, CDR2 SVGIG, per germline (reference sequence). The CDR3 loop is CAWSSTGDEPQHF. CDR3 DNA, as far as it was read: TGTGCCTGGAGTAGTACAGGGGATGAGCCC. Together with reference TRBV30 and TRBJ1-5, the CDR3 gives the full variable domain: SQTIHQWPATLVQPVGSPLSLECTVEGTSNPNLYWYRQAAGRGLQLLFYSVGIGQISSEVPQNLSASRPQDRQFILSSKKLLLSDSGFYLCAWSSTGDEPQHFGDGTRLSIL.

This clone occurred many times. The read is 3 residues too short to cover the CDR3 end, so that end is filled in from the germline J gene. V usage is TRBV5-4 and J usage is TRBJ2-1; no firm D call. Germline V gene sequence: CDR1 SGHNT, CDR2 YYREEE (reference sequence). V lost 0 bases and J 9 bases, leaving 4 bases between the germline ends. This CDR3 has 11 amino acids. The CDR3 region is CASSLEGEQFF. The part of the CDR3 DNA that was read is TGTGCCAGCAGCTTGGAGGGTGAG. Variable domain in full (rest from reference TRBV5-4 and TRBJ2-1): ETGVTQSPTHLIKTRGQQVTLRCSSQSGHNTVSWYQQALGQGPQFIFQYYREEENGRGNFPPRFSGLQFPNYSSELNVNALELDDSALYLCASSLEGEQFFGPGTRLTVL.